This entry lists 27 T cell receptor beta chains sequenced from one sample in a study of human T cells and chemical hapten exposure. Time point of the sample: pre-sensitization, week 0. As for treatment: therapeutic diphenylcyclopropenone sensitization with weekly scalp DPC. One entry per CDR3 protein, called by TCRdb with MiXCR from the RACE reads. This table holds some 360,000 distinct CDR3 sequences, about 5.1% found once. The source material was whole blood, sampled in connection with sensitization to the hapten diphenylcyclopropenone (DPC). These receptors were obtained from a woman aged 45-59 years with alopecia areata. Some clones in this sample may be carry-over from other donors' samples.

In this sample, this clonotype turned up many times. The chain joins TRBV12-3 or TRBV12-4 to TRBJ2-3; no definite D call. This CDR3 is 14 amino acids long. V lost 6 bases and J lost 2, with 12 bases in between. Written as DNA, the CDR3 is TGTGCCAGCAGGGCATGGAGCTTCACAGATACGCAGTATTTT. Protein product: CASRAWSFTDTQYF.

In its sample, this clonotype was seen many times. This rearrangement joins TRBV30 to TRBJ1-2; a weak D match, TRBD1 (5 bases). Trimming left V 0 bases short and J 6 bases short, with 17 bases between. The CDR3 runs to 15 residues. Germline V gene data show CDR1 as GTSNPN and CDR2 as SVGIG (reference sequence). The CDR3 DNA reads as TGTGCCTGGAGTGTAGGGGAAGGGTTGGCGAATGGCTACACCTTC. Its translation: CAWSVGEGLANGYTF.

This clonotype occurred many times. The chain carries TRBV20-1 and TRBJ2-3, with D perhaps assigned TRBD1 or TRBD2 (5 bases each). The germline V gene has CDR1 DFQATT and CDR2 SNEGSKA (reference sequence). V lost 1 base to trimming and J lost 2 bases, with 22 bases between them. The CDR3 has 18 residues. DNA of the CDR3: TGCAGTGCTAGAGGGTGGGGCTCGGTAGAGGGAGCCACAGATACGCAGTATTTT. Translating it yields CSARGWGSVEGATDTQYF.

In its sample, this clonotype was seen a few times. The chain is built from TRBV3-1 and TRBJ1-4; the match to TRBD1 covers 9 bases. The CDR3 covers 19 residues. Germline CDR1 reads LGHDT; CDR2 reads YNNKEL (reference sequence). With 4 bases clipped from V and 8 bases from J, the junction kept 20 bases outside the gene matches. DNA of the CDR3: TGTGCCAGCAGCCGAGACCAACTCCGATCACAGGGGGCGGAGGAAAAACTGTTTTTT. Translation: CASSRDQLRSQGAEEKLFF.

The chain is built from TRBV6-1 and TRBJ1-1; no clear D. Trimming cost V 6 bases and J 7 bases, with 18 bases left between them. Germline loops: CDR1 MNHNS, CDR2 SASEGT. The CDR3 extends over 14 amino acids. The CDR3 region has the DNA TGTGCCAGCAGCGATCACCTTGGATTAGGTGAAGCTTTCTTT. It translates to CASSDHLGLGEAFF.

V usage is TRBV28 and J usage is TRBJ1-1; TRBD1 aligns across 8 bases. In germline, CDR1 is MDHEN, CDR2 SYDVKM. The trim removed 6 bases at V and 4 bases at J, leaving 10 bases unmatched. The CDR3 consists of 15 residues. The CDR3 DNA is TGTGCCAGCAGAGGACAGGGTGCTCGTCGCACTGAAGCTTTCTTT. Translating it yields CASRGQGARRTEAFF.

The chain links TRBV28 to TRBJ2-7; TRBD1 might be the D (6 bases). The CDR3 length is 13 residues. The germline V gene encodes CDR1 MDHEN and CDR2 SYDVKM. Trimming pared 10 bases from V and 0 bases from J, leaving 13 bases between. CDR3 protein: CAISDRRSYEQYF. As DNA, the CDR3 is TGTGCCATCTCCGACAGGCGCTCCTACGAGCAGTACTTC.

This clonotype was seen at least ten times. This rearrangement joins TRBV5-1 to TRBJ2-7; perhaps TRBD1 as D (5 bases). V lost 0 bases and J lost 5, with 15 bases in between. CDR3 length: 15 residues. Germline V gives CDR1 SGHRS, CDR2 YFSETQ. The CDR3 region is CASSLVVDSSHEQYF. DNA for the CDR3: TGCGCCAGCAGCTTGGTCGTAGACAGCAGCCACGAGCAGTACTTC.

V and J are TRBV2 and TRBJ1-1; D ambiguous. Germline-derived CDR1 and CDR2 are SNHLY and FYNNEI. V lost 7 bases to trimming and J lost 1 base, with 10 bases between them. CDR3 length: 13 residues. The CDR3 here is CASTGRRNTEAFF. The CDR3 nucleotides read TGTGCCAGCACTGGGCGACGGAACACTGAAGCTTTCTTT.

As concerns this clonotype: It may be a read error: a sequence one base away is much more abundant. The DNA for the CDR3 is TGTGCCAGCAGCAGACTAGCGGTGAACATCGGGGAGCTGTTTTTT. It codes for CASSRLAVNIGELFF. The gene calls are TRBV11-2 and TRBJ2-2, with 9 bases lining up with TRBD2. CDR1 and CDR2 (germline): SGHAT, FQNNGV. The CDR3 has 15 amino acids.

In this sample, this clonotype turned up many times. The rearrangement links TRBV6-6 to TRBJ2-3; 10 nucleotides line up with TRBD2. The V gene end was trimmed by 2 bases and the J gene end by 2 bases; junction bases not matched to a gene: 7. Germline V gene data show CDR1 as MNHNY and CDR2 as SVGAGI (reference sequence). CDR3 length equals 17 residues. CDR3 DNA sequence: TGTGCCAGCAGTTACATTGTACTAGCGGGGAACACAGATACGCAGTATTTT. This gives the protein CASSYIVLAGNTDTQYF.

This clonotype was seen ten or more times. V is TRBV28 and J is TRBJ2-5; the D gene is possibly TRBD1 (8 bases). Trimming cost V 7 bases and J 5 bases, with 14 bases left between them. Germline loops: CDR1 MDHEN, CDR2 SYDVKM. The length of the CDR3 is 13 residues. The DNA of the CDR3 is TGTGCCAGCACCGGACAGGGAGGGGAGACCCAGTACTTC. It translates to CASTGQGGETQYF.

The chain joins TRBV28 to TRBJ2-7, with D perhaps TRBD1 or TRBD2 (5 bases each). This CDR3 comprises 15 residues. V gave up 6 bases and J gave up 2 bases, with 17 bases separating them. Per germline, CDR1 MDHEN and CDR2 SYDVKM. CDR3 in amino acids: CASSYRGVMAYEQYF. CDR3 DNA: TGTGCCAGCAGCTACCGAGGGGTGATGGCCTACGAGCAGTACTTC.

The V call is TRBV9, the J call TRBJ1-6; D remains unclear. CDR1 is SGDLS, CDR2 YYNGEE, per germline. V gave up 0 bases and J gave up 9 bases, with 19 bases separating them. This CDR3 is 17 amino acids long. The CDR3 bases are TGTGCCAGCAGCGTAGCTGCAGTAGCTTATAGAAGTTCACCCCTCCACTTT. Translation gives CASSVAAVAYRSSPLHF. Filled out from reference TRBV9 and TRBJ1-6, the complete variable domain reads DSGVTQTPKHLITATGQRVTLRCSPRSGDLSVYWYQQSLDQGLQFLIQYYNGEERAKGNILERFSAQQFPDLHSELNLSSLELGDSALYFCASSVAAVAYRSSPLHFGNGTRLTVT.

This clonotype has only a few counts. The V call is TRBV19, the J call TRBJ2-1, with a weak D call TRBD2 (7 bases). Germline-derived CDR1 and CDR2 are LNHDA and SQIVND (reference sequence). Trimming left V 7 bases short and J 3 bases short, with 16 bases between. The CDR3 is made up of 15 amino acids. Here the CDR3 reads CASTKGGGDYNEQFF. The DNA for the CDR3 is TGTGCCAGTACCAAAGGAGGGGGGGACTACAATGAGCAGTTCTTC.

This clonotype was found a few times. CDR3 protein: CASSQGGTTGGYTF. The CDR3 region has the DNA TGTGCCAGCAGCCAGGGAGGGACTACTGGTGGCTACACCTTC. This sequence joins TRBV12-3 or TRBV12-4 and TRBJ1-2; D perhaps matches TRBD1 (5 bases). The CDR3 consists of 14 residues. The V gene lost 6 bases and the J gene lost 7 bases, with 18 bases spanning the gap.

CDR3 sequence: CASRGTGASNQPQHF. The CDR3 coding sequence is TGTGCCAGCAGGGGGACAGGGGCGAGCAATCAGCCCCAGCATTTT. The chain couples TRBV6-1 to TRBJ1-5; 10 bases agree with TRBD1. The CDR3 spans 15 residues. The germline CDR1 and CDR2 sequences are MNHNS and SASEGT. V gave up 6 bases and J gave up 1 base; unmatched junction bases: 3.

This clonotype occurred many times. This chain links TRBV24-1 with TRBJ2-2; weak D call: TRBD2 (6 bases). CDR3 size: 16 residues. From germline, CDR1 is KGHDR and CDR2 SFDVKD. The V end was cut by 0 bases, the J end by 7 bases, with 14 bases between. The CDR3 coding sequence is TGTGCCACCAGTGATTTGTACCGGGAGAGGAGCGGGGAGCTGTTTTTT. Translation: CATSDLYRERSGELFF.

This clonotype has a handful of counts. The chain carries TRBV11-2 and TRBJ2-7, with 8 bases fitting TRBD2. The J segment lost 4 bases and the V segment lost 1 base, leaving 6 bases of the junction unmatched. Germline V CDR1 and CDR2: SGHAT, FQNNGV. CDR3 size: 15 residues. The CDR3 spells CASSLGSGGRYEQYF. The CDR3, as DNA: TGTGCCAGCAGCTTAGGGTCGGGAGGGCGATACGAGCAGTACTTC.

The chain couples TRBV25-1 to TRBJ1-2; D remains unclear. V was shortened by 4 bases and J by 4 bases, with 10 bases between the two germline ends. The CDR3 runs 13 residues. CDR1 is MGHDK, CDR2 SYGVNS, per germline. The CDR3 region is CASSAVGPYGYTF. CDR3 sequence (DNA): TGTGCCAGCAGTGCGGTAGGGCCCTATGGCTACACCTTC.

This clonotype has at least ten counts. The chain is built from TRBV29-1 and TRBJ2-3; the D call may be TRBD1 or TRBD2 (5 bases each). V was cut by 4 bases and J by 0 bases, with 11 bases left in between. From germline, CDR1 is SQVTM and CDR2 ANQGSEA. This CDR3 has 14 amino acids. Here the CDR3 reads CSVGDGPSTDTQYF. CDR3 DNA: TGCAGCGTTGGGGACGGCCCTAGCACAGATACGCAGTATTTT.

This clonotype was observed many times. This chain links TRBV20-1 with TRBJ2-3; unclear D gene. Germline CDR1 and CDR2: DFQATT and SNEGSKA (reference sequence). The CDR3 consists of 13 residues. V was clipped by 6 bases and J by 4 bases, with 14 bases between them. Written as DNA, the CDR3 is TGCAGTGCGATCCCCCTTAGTGCAGATACGCAGTATTTT. This encodes CSAIPLSADTQYF.

The table lists this clonotype with many counts. The chain combines TRBV7-9 with TRBJ2-3; D gene ambiguous. V lost 5 bases to trimming and J lost 5 bases, with 11 bases between them. The CDR3 has 13 amino acids. Germline CDR1 SEHNR, CDR2 FQNEAQ (reference sequence). This chain's CDR3 is CASSQLLVDTQYF. Written as DNA, the CDR3 is TGTGCCAGCAGCCAGCTATTGGTAGATACGCAGTATTTT.

There are many counts of this clonotype. V gene TRBV29-1 combines with J gene TRBJ2-7; 7 nucleotides agree with TRBD1. Per germline, CDR1 SQVTM and CDR2 ANQGSEA. The CDR3 length is 12 residues. CDR3 loop: CSGGQHLNEQYF. The CDR3 DNA reads as TGCAGTGGGGGACAGCACCTCAACGAGCAGTACTTC.

At least ten counts were recorded for this clonotype. The V gene is TRBV7-8, the J gene TRBJ1-4; D is unclear. The CDR3 consists of 12 residues. Trimming pared 5 bases from V and 4 bases from J, leaving 5 bases between. Germline-derived CDR1 and CDR2 are SGHVS and FQNEAQ. CDR3 coding DNA: TGTGCCAGCAGCCCCTATAATGAAAAACTGTTTTTT. Its translation is CASSPYNEKLFF.

Ten or more counts support this clonotype. The CDR3 nucleotides are TGTGCCAGCAGATCCGGGACAATAAACTACAATGAGCAGTTCTTC. Translation: CASRSGTINYNEQFF. The chain couples TRBV6-5 to TRBJ2-1; a weak D match, TRBD1 (6 bases). This CDR3 comprises 15 residues. V gave up 6 bases and J gave up 3 bases, with 15 bases separating them. Looked up from germline, CDR1 is MNHEY and CDR2 is SVGAGI.

This clonotype was recorded many times. J is TRBJ2-7 and V is TRBV6-2 or TRBV6-3; weak D call: TRBD1 (6 bases). Germline values: CDR1 MNHEY, CDR2 SVGEGT. The CDR3 totals 14 residues. Trimming shortened V by 0 bases and J by 4 bases, and 10 bases separated the two germline ends. Written as DNA, the CDR3 is TGTGCCAGCAGTTACTCAGGCAGGGGATACGAGCAGTACTTC. This sequence encodes CASSYSGRGYEQYF.